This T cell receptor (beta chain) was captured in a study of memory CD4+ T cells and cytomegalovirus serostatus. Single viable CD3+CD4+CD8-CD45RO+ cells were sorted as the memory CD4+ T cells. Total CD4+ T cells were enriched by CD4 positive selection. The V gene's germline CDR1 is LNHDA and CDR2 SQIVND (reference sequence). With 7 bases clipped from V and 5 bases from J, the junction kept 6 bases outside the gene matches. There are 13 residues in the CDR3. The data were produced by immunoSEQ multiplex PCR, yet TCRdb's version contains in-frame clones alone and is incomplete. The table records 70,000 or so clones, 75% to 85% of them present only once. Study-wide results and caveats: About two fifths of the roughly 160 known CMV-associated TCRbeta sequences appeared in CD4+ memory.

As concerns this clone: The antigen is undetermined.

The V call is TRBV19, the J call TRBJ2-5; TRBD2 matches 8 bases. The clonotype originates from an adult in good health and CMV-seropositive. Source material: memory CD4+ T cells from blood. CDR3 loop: CASTGRGFETQYF. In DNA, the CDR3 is TGTGCCAGTACCGGGAGGGGCTTCGAGACCCAGTACTTC.